The 31 T cell receptor beta chains given below trace back to one sample, sequenced in a study of follicular helper T cells after annual influenza vaccination. The assay was immunoSEQ multiplex PCR, and TCRdb's table has in-frame clones only and misses some. The repertoire holds 12,000 to 15,000 clones, with roughly 80% as singletons. Time point here: 2014-2015 season, 7 days after vaccination. The sequencing used CXCR5+ CD38- circulating T follicular helper cells from blood, collected 7 days after influenza vaccination. Noted subset: circulating Tfh, non-naive CD4+CXCR5+PD-1+ (ICOS+CD38+ or ICOS-CD38-). These receptors originate from an adult who received the influenza vaccine.

The V call is TRBV5-1, the J call TRBJ1-4, with 7 bases identical to TRBD1. CDR1 and CDR2 from the germline V gene are SGHRS and YFSETQ. There are 15 residues in the CDR3. Trimming removed 4 bases from V and 5 bases from J; junction bases left unmatched: 8. As DNA, the CDR3 is TGCGCCAGCAGCCTGGGGACAGCCCGGAATGAAAAACTGTTTTTT. Translation: CASSLGTARNEKLFF.

The chain employs TRBV11-2 and TRBJ2-7, with 10 bases that match TRBD2. CDR3 size: 15 residues. The junction had 6 bases not matched to a gene; V was cut back by 5 bases and J by 2 bases. Germline V gene data show CDR1 as SGHAT and CDR2 as FQNNGV. The CDR3 sequence: CASSRSAGGTYEQYF. The CDR3 DNA reads as TGTGCCAGCAGCCGATCAGCGGGAGGGACCTACGAGCAGTACTTC.

This clone showed up just once. The CDR3 spells CASSFIEPGGDTEAFF. As DNA, the CDR3 is TGCGCCAGCAGCTTTATTGAACCCGGCGGGGACACTGAAGCTTTCTTT. This sequence joins TRBV5-1 and TRBJ1-1; unclear D gene. Trimming cost V 2 bases and J 3 bases, with 17 bases left between them. CDR1 is SGHRS, CDR2 YFSETQ, per germline. This CDR3 spans 16 amino acids.

The J gene is TRBJ1-5, the V gene TRBV6-5; no firm D call. Per the germline V gene, CDR1 is MNHEY and CDR2 is SVGAGI. The CDR3 has 13 residues. The ends were cut back, 2 bases at V and 5 bases at J, with 7 bases in the middle. Here the CDR3 reads CASSYRLDQPQHF. In nucleotides, the CDR3 is TGTGCCAGCAGTTACCGACTAGATCAGCCCCAGCATTTT.

CDR3: CASSEGKGLPQHF. The CDR3 bases are TGTGCCAGCAGCGAAGGAAAGGGACTTCCCCAGCATTTT. The chain couples TRBV9 to TRBJ1-5, with D possibly TRBD1 on 5 matching bases. V lost 3 bases, J lost 10 bases, and 14 bases lay in between. The CDR3 is made up of 13 amino acids. The germline gives CDR1 SGDLS, CDR2 YYNGEE. Full variable domain (outside the CDR3, taken from reference TRBV9 and TRBJ1-5): DSGVTQTPKHLITATGQRVTLRCSPRSGDLSVYWYQQSLDQGLQFLIQYYNGEERAKGNILERFSAQQFPDLHSELNLSSLELGDSALYFCASSEGKGLPQHFGDGTRLSIL.

CDR3 in amino acids: CASSALTVYQETQYF. DNA for the CDR3: TGTGCCAGCAGCGCGTTGACAGTCTATCAAGAGACCCAGTACTTC. The chain combines TRBV7-6 with TRBJ2-5, with TRBD1 as a possible D gene (5 bases). This CDR3 comprises 15 residues. Trimming left V 5 bases short and J 2 bases short, with 15 bases between. Germline assignment: CDR1 SGHVS and CDR2 FNYEAQ.

The V and J genes are TRBV5-4 and TRBJ2-3, with 16 bases lining up with TRBD2. Germline V gene lookup returns CDR1 SGHNT and CDR2 YYREEE (reference sequence). The CDR3 covers 19 residues. Trimming cost V 4 bases and J 0 bases; bases outside gene matches: 8. As DNA, the CDR3 is TGTGCCAGCAGCAAGGGACTAGCGGGGGGGCGACCTAGCACAGATACGCAGTATTTT. Protein product: CASSKGLAGGRPSTDTQYF.

This chain uses TRBV7-9 with TRBJ2-3, with D possibly TRBD1 on 6 matching bases. V shed 2 bases and J shed 2 bases, with 11 bases lying between them. The CDR3 consists of 15 residues. The germline CDR1 and CDR2 sequences are SEHNR and FQNEAQ (reference sequence). The CDR3 DNA sequence: TGTGCCAGCAGCTTAATAACAGGGACCACAGATACGCAGTATTTT. This codes for CASSLITGTTDTQYF.

The rearrangement links TRBV7-2 to TRBJ2-5; D not certain. Germline CDR1 reads SGHTA; CDR2 reads FQGNSA. The CDR3 extends over 11 amino acids. Trimming left V 4 bases short and J 4 bases short, with 4 bases between. The DNA of the CDR3 is TGTGCCAGCAGCTCAGGAGAGACCCAGTACTTC. Translated: CASSSGETQYF.

The chain carries TRBV5-6 and TRBJ2-2; 10 nucleotides agree with TRBD1. Germline CDR1 is SGHDT and CDR2 is YYEEEE. The J segment lost 9 bases and the V segment lost 2 bases, leaving 13 bases of the junction unmatched. CDR3 length: 17 residues. CDR3 amino acids: CASSLLNGGTGDRELFF. CDR3 nucleotide sequence: TGTGCCAGCAGCTTATTAAATGGCGGGACAGGGGACAGGGAGCTGTTTTTT.

This chain uses TRBV2 with TRBJ1-4, with no clear D. This CDR3 spans 14 amino acids. V was cut by 7 bases and J by 4 bases, with 13 bases left in between. Germline values: CDR1 SNHLY, CDR2 FYNNEI. The chain's CDR3 is CASKAGQNNEKLFF. The CDR3 DNA is TGTGCCAGCAAGGCTGGGCAGAATAATGAAAAACTGTTTTTT.

This clone was counted between two and nine times. The chain links TRBV6-1 to TRBJ1-6, with TRBD1 matching 9 bases. Trimming removed 5 bases from V and 5 bases from J; junction bases left unmatched: 10. The CDR3 contains 17 residues. Per germline, CDR1 MNHNS and CDR2 SASEGT. CDR3 nucleotides: TGTGCCAGCAGTAAAGACAGGGGGAGAGTCGATAATTCACCCCTCCACTTT. The encoded protein is CASSKDRGRVDNSPLHF.

This rearrangement joins TRBV10-3 to TRBJ2-3, with D unresolved. CDR1 and CDR2 from the germline V gene are ENHRY and SYGVKD. V lost 2 bases and J 0 bases, leaving 15 bases between the germline ends. This CDR3 spans 17 amino acids. Here the CDR3 reads CAISEAGTATSTDTQYF. The CDR3 DNA reads TGTGCCATCAGTGAGGCAGGCACGGCAACTAGCACAGATACGCAGTATTTT.

The chain has TRBV6-5 and TRBJ2-7, with TRBD1 matching 7 bases. Germline V gives CDR1 MNHEY, CDR2 SVGAGI. V lost 0 bases, J lost 4 bases, and 6 bases stayed unmatched. The CDR3 contains 15 residues. The CDR3 sequence: CASSYSPGGPYEQYF. CDR3 sequence (DNA): TGTGCCAGCAGTTACTCCCCAGGGGGACCTTACGAGCAGTACTTC.

To note about this clone: Additional DNA sequences in this sample encode the identical CDR3. The CDR3 protein is CASSLVQMNTEAFF. CDR3 bases: TGCGCCAGCAGCTTGGTTCAAATGAACACTGAAGCTTTCTTT. The chain carries TRBV5-1 and TRBJ1-1; no definite D call. CDR1 SGHRS and CDR2 YFSETQ come from the germline V gene. The CDR3 extends over 14 amino acids. Trimming shortened V by 0 bases and J by 0 bases, and 6 bases separated the two germline ends.

The V call is TRBV5-4, the J call TRBJ2-2; the match to TRBD1 covers 8 bases. CDR3 length: 15 amino acids. In germline, CDR1 is SGHNT, CDR2 YYREEE (reference sequence). V was clipped by 6 bases and J by 7 bases; unmatched bases: 11. The CDR3 coding sequence is TGTGCCAGCACCCTCGGGACAGGACGAGGCGGGGAGCTGTTTTTT. It encodes CASTLGTGRGGELFF.

The rearrangement uses TRBV5-4 and TRBJ1-1; tentative D call: TRBD1 (5 bases). V was shortened by 6 bases and J by 5 bases, with 11 bases between the two germline ends. CDR1 and CDR2 from the germline V gene are SGHNT and YYREEE (reference sequence). CDR3 length: 12 residues. CDR3 coding DNA: TGTGCCAGCACAACGGGGGGGACTGAAGCTTTCTTT. Amino acids: CASTTGGTEAFF.

The chain couples TRBV5-1 to TRBJ2-7; TRBD2 aligns across 10 bases. The germline CDR1 and CDR2 sequences are SGHRS and YFSETQ. The V segment lost 5 bases and the J segment 7 bases; nucleotides outside the gene matches: 9. This CDR3 has 14 residues. CDR3 in amino acids: CASRLLAGAREQYF. The CDR3 bases are TGCGCCAGCAGATTGCTAGCGGGGGCGCGGGAGCAGTACTTC.

The CDR3 sequence is CSVGGSGSGETQYF. The CDR3 nucleotides are TGCAGCGTTGGAGGTAGCGGGTCGGGGGAGACCCAGTACTTC. The rearrangement joins TRBV29-1 to TRBJ2-5, with 7 bases fitting TRBD2. From germline, CDR1 is SQVTM and CDR2 ANQGSEA. V lost 4 bases, J lost 5 bases, and 10 bases stayed unmatched. The CDR3 has 14 residues.

The chain combines TRBV2 with TRBJ2-4, with D hard to call. The CDR3 has 13 residues. CDR1 and CDR2 (germline): SNHLY, FYNNEI. V lost 4 bases and J 8 bases, leaving 12 bases between the germline ends. CDR3 amino acids: CASSVALEDIQYF. CDR3 bases: TGTGCCAGCAGTGTTGCTTTAGAGGACATTCAGTACTTC.

This chain's CDR3 is CATSRQGLFEDTQYF. The CDR3 coding sequence is TGTGCCACCAGCAGGCAGGGACTATTCGAAGATACGCAGTATTTT. This rearrangement joins TRBV15 to TRBJ2-3, with 7 bases identical to TRBD2. The germline gives CDR1 LNHNV, CDR2 YYDKDF (reference sequence). V lost 3 bases and J lost 5; bases outside the gene matches: 8. There are 15 residues in the CDR3.

The CDR3 DNA is TGTGCCAGCAGCAACAGGGGAGCCACAGGCTATGGCTACACCTTC. Its translation is CASSNRGATGYGYTF. The rearrangement joins TRBV6-5 to TRBJ1-2; 7 bases are shared with TRBD1. Germline V lookup: CDR1 MNHEY, CDR2 SVGAGI. The CDR3 length is 15 residues. With V trimmed by 6 bases and J by 4 bases, 11 bases remained unmatched.

The CDR3 spells CASSGQGGSPLHF. DNA for the CDR3: TGTGCCAGCAGCGGACAGGGTGGATCACCCCTCCACTTT. This chain uses TRBV6-1 with TRBJ1-6, with 8 bases fitting TRBD1. This CDR3 has 13 residues. Germline values: CDR1 MNHNS, CDR2 SASEGT. V lost 6 bases to trimming and J lost 10 bases; unmatched junction nucleotides: 5.

The genes are TRBV4-2 and TRBJ2-7; 8 positions match TRBD2. The ends lost 0 bases at V and 4 bases at J; junction bases unmatched: 5. CDR3 length equals 15 residues. Germline CDR1 reads LGHNA; CDR2 reads YNFKEQ. DNA of the CDR3: TGTGCCAGCAGCCAAGAGAAGGTAGCGGGATACGAGCAGTACTTC. Residues: CASSQEKVAGYEQYF.

This rearrangement joins TRBV2 to TRBJ2-3, with 7 bases lining up with TRBD2. CDR1 and CDR2 (germline): SNHLY, FYNNEI. The CDR3 consists of 18 residues. Unmatched junction bases numbered 16, after V lost 1 base and J lost 6 bases. For the CDR3, the DNA is TGTGCCAGCAGTGAAGGGTCGGGGGGATTTCAATCCAGCGATACGCAGTATTTT. Encoded protein: CASSEGSGGFQSSDTQYF.

The V and J genes are TRBV6-5 and TRBJ2-1; a possible D gene is TRBD2 (5 bases). The CDR3 consists of 12 residues. Between the trimmed V and J ends, which lost 2 bases and 7 bases, there was a span of 6 bases. CDR1 and CDR2 (germline): MNHEY, SVGAGI. The CDR3 region has the DNA TGTGCCAGCAGTTACCGGGGAAATGAGCAGTTCTTC. Amino acids: CASSYRGNEQFF.

This clone has just one count. The chain carries TRBV7-8 and TRBJ1-1; 7 bases are a match to TRBD1. The V segment lost 2 bases and the J segment 4 bases; nucleotides outside the gene matches: 7. Germline lookup yields CDR1 SGHVS and CDR2 FQNEAQ. This CDR3 is 15 amino acids long. CDR3 sequence reads: CASSLTAQGGTEAFF. The CDR3 region has the DNA TGTGCCAGCAGCTTAACAGCCCAGGGGGGCACTGAAGCTTTCTTT.

The V call is TRBV7-3, the J call TRBJ2-7, with unresolved D. The CDR3 contains 13 residues. Trimming took 5 bases from V and 5 from J, leaving 13 bases between them. Germline CDR1 reads SGHTA; CDR2 reads FQGTGA. CDR3 region: CASSRGPLDEQYF. DNA of the CDR3: TGTGCCAGCAGCCGAGGTCCTTTGGACGAGCAGTACTTC. The full variable domain, with the rest looked up from reference TRBV7-3 and TRBJ2-7, is GAGVSQTPSNKVTEKGKYVELRCDPISGHTALYWYRQSLGQGPEFLIYFQGTGAADDSGLPNDRFFAVRPEGSVSTLKIQRTERGDSAVYLCASSRGPLDEQYFGPGTRLTVT.

V gene TRBV28 combines with J gene TRBJ1-1; TRBD1 is a possible D gene (5 bases). The CDR3 is 14 residues long. V was cut by 5 bases and J by 4 bases, with 14 bases left in between. In germline, CDR1 is MDHEN, CDR2 SYDVKM. The CDR3: CASSALFGGTEAFF. The CDR3 DNA is TGTGCCAGCAGTGCTCTTTTCGGGGGCACTGAAGCTTTCTTT.

In its sample, this clone was seen a few times. The CDR3 DNA sequence: TGTGCCAGCAGTTACTCGCCGGGACAGGGCGAACTGTTTTTT. Translated, it gives CASSYSPGQGELFF. The chain links TRBV6-5 to TRBJ1-4; the match to TRBD1 covers 9 bases. This CDR3 has 14 amino acids. Germline-derived CDR1 and CDR2 are MNHEY and SVGAGI. Trimming at V came to 0 bases and at J to 12 bases, leaving 5 bases not matched to a gene.

The chain recombines TRBV19 with TRBJ1-6, with D perhaps matching TRBD1 (6 bases). With 6 bases removed from V and 7 bases from J, the gap between germline ends came to 22 bases. The CDR3 length is 17 residues. Germline V gene data show CDR1 as LNHDA and CDR2 as SQIVND (reference sequence). This CDR3 reads CASRSKGQGKWNSPLHF. CDR3 DNA: TGTGCCAGTAGATCCAAGGGGCAGGGGAAGTGGAATTCACCCCTCCACTTT.